This TCR beta chain came from a study of T cells in Graves' hyperthyroidism and ophthalmopathy. With regard to this clonotype: The junction does not match germline at one end; this may be a read error.

CDR1 is SGHTA, CDR2 FQGTGA, per germline. The CDR3 has 12 residues. RNA transcripts served as the template for amplifying TCR beta CDR3 regions. First-round RT-PCR with HTBI primers amplified the TCR CDR3 region. From the multiplex PCR reads, TCRdb called clonotypes with MiXCR, one entry per CDR3 protein. Among a few hundred thousand distinct CDR3 sequences listed, roughly 50% were seen once. Hyperthyroidism was newly diagnosed in patients aged 18 to 65 (duration under 2 months). Sample: peripheral blood or thyroid tissue (not recorded which). The TCR sequence derives from a young woman with Graves' hyperthyroidism. The chain couples TRBV7-3 to TRBJ1-5; D gene ambiguous. Written as DNA, the CDR3 is TGTGCCAGCAGTTTAAAGGGTGGGACCCAGCATTTT. Residues: CASSLKGGTQHF.